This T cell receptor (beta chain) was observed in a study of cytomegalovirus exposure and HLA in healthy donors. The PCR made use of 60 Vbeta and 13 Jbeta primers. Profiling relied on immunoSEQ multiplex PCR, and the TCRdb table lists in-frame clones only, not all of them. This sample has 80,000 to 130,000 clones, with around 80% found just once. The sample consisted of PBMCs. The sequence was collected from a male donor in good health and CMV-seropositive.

In DNA, the CDR3 is TGTGCCAGCAGCTGGGGACAGGGAAACACAGATACGCAGTATTTT. Amino acids: CASSWGQGNTDTQYF. The genes are TRBV7-9 and TRBJ2-3; 9 bases align to TRBD1. The CDR3 has 15 residues. Unmatched junction bases numbered 4, after V lost 4 bases and J lost 2 bases. Germline V CDR1 and CDR2: SEHNR, FQNEAQ (reference sequence).